Listed below are T cell receptor beta chains from one sample, sequenced in a study of PD-L1 blockade in urothelial cancer. The repertoire was sequenced with immunoSEQ multiplex PCR; TCRdb's copy has only in-frame clones and lacks some. The profile shows approximately 25,000 clones, approximately 82% of them singletons. The sequencing here drew on PBMCs, taken around atezolizumab (anti-PD-L1) treatment. These receptors were collected from a man between 65 and 85 years old with urothelial cancer. Both conserved end residues are part of each CDR3. The order of the fields is V gene, clone size, D gene, J gene, CDR3 protein, CDR3 DNA. D genes are given only for firm matches. The size entry is marked missing in some rows and otherwise reads once, few, many or a size class.

V gene: TRBV7-6
clone size: NA
D gene: TRBD1
J gene: TRBJ2-3
CDR3 protein: CASSLYRGIGGQVREFADTQYF
CDR3 DNA: TGTGCCAGCAGCTTATATAGGGGCATCGGCGGACAGGTCCGAGAATTTGCAGATACGCAGTATTTT

V gene: TRBV27
clone size: NA
D gene: TRBD1
J gene: TRBJ2-7
CDR3 protein: CASKNTGGNEPSYEQYF
CDR3 DNA: TGTGCCAGCAAAAATACAGGGGGCAACGAGCCTTCCTACGAGCAGTACTTC

V gene: TRBV10-2
clone size: NA
D gene: NA
J gene: TRBJ2-1
CDR3 protein: CASSLGRGSYNEQFF
CDR3 DNA: TGCGCCAGCTCTCTTGGTCGGGGCTCCTACAATGAGCAGTTCTTC

V gene: TRBV2
clone size: NA
D gene: NA
J gene: TRBJ2-1
CDR3 protein: CASSGQNEQFF
CDR3 DNA: TGTGCCAGCAGTGGGCAGAATGAGCAGTTCTTC

V gene: TRBV5-1
clone size: few
D gene: NA
J gene: TRBJ2-1
CDR3 protein: CASSPSGTPSYNEQFF
CDR3 DNA: TGCGCCAGCAGCCCGTCCGGGACTCCTAGCTACAATGAGCAGTTCTTC

V gene: TRBV28
clone size: NA
D gene: NA
J gene: TRBJ2-6
CDR3 protein: CASIQGDTGANVLTF
CDR3 DNA: TGTGCCAGCATACAGGGAGATACTGGGGCCAACGTCCTGACTTTC

V gene: TRBV19
clone size: NA
D gene: TRBD2
J gene: TRBJ2-5
CDR3 protein: CASSIAGGETQYF
CDR3 DNA: TGTGCCAGTAGTATAGCGGGGGGAGAGACCCAGTACTTC

V gene: TRBV29-1
clone size: NA
D gene: NA
J gene: TRBJ1-1
CDR3 protein: CSLSGGAMNTEAFF
CDR3 DNA: TGCAGCTTGAGCGGCGGGGCTATGAACACTGAAGCTTTCTTT

V gene: TRBV18
clone size: NA
D gene: NA
J gene: TRBJ1-4
CDR3 protein: CASSTDSLSTNEKLFF
CDR3 DNA: TGTGCCAGCTCAACGGACAGCCTTTCAACTAATGAAAAACTGTTTTTT

V gene: TRBV5-1
clone size: once
D gene: TRBD1
J gene: TRBJ2-5
CDR3 protein: CASSPTGGAWETQYF
CDR3 DNA: TGCGCCAGCAGCCCAACAGGGGGCGCATGGGAGACCCAGTACTTC

V gene: TRBV19
clone size: NA
D gene: TRBD1
J gene: TRBJ2-2
CDR3 protein: CASQGAVKTGELFF
CDR3 DNA: TGTGCCAGTCAGGGGGCCGTGAAGACCGGGGAGCTGTTTTTT

V gene: TRBV7-3
clone size: NA
D gene: TRBD1
J gene: TRBJ2-1
CDR3 protein: CASSPQGAESNEQFF
CDR3 DNA: TGTGCCAGCAGCCCCCAGGGGGCGGAGAGCAATGAGCAGTTCTTC

V gene: TRBV7-2
clone size: NA
D gene: NA
J gene: TRBJ1-1
CDR3 protein: CASTLGGFEAFF
CDR3 DNA: TGTGCCAGCACCCTAGGGGGATTCGAAGCTTTCTTT

V gene: TRBV9
clone size: NA
D gene: NA
J gene: TRBJ1-4
CDR3 protein: CASSVGAGIAEKLFF
CDR3 DNA: TGTGCCAGCAGCGTAGGCGCAGGGATCGCGGAAAAACTGTTTTTT

V gene: TRBV9
clone size: NA
D gene: TRBD2
J gene: TRBJ2-3
CDR3 protein: CASSVVTGGGGDTQYF
CDR3 DNA: TGTGCCAGCAGCGTAGTAACGGGAGGGGGAGGAGATACGCAGTATTTT

V gene: TRBV28
clone size: NA
D gene: TRBD2
J gene: TRBJ2-2
CDR3 protein: CASSSSGRAVGELFF
CDR3 DNA: TGTGCCAGCAGTTCGAGCGGGAGGGCGGTCGGGGAGCTGTTTTTT

V gene: TRBV21-1
clone size: NA
D gene: NA
J gene: TRBJ2-3
CDR3 protein: CASSKEVADLTDTQYF
CDR3 DNA: TGTGCCAGCAGCAAAGAGGTAGCGGACCTCACAGATACGCAGTATTTT

V gene: TRBV7-9
clone size: NA
D gene: TRBD1
J gene: TRBJ1-2
CDR3 protein: CASSSDRADGYTF
CDR3 DNA: TGTGCCAGCAGCTCTGACAGGGCGGATGGCTACACCTTC

V gene: TRBV2
clone size: NA
D gene: NA
J gene: TRBJ2-7
CDR3 protein: CAGRETYEQYF
CDR3 DNA: TGTGCCGGCCGGGAGACCTACGAGCAGTACTTC

V gene: TRBV9
clone size: NA
D gene: NA
J gene: TRBJ2-2
CDR3 protein: CASSVLPGELFF
CDR3 DNA: TGTGCCAGCAGCGTCCTCCCCGGGGAGCTGTTTTTT

V gene: TRBV6-5
clone size: NA
D gene: TRBD2
J gene: TRBJ2-1
CDR3 protein: CASRAGTSGDNEQFF
CDR3 DNA: TGTGCCAGCAGGGCCGGGACTAGCGGGGACAATGAGCAGTTCTTC

V gene: TRBV29-1
clone size: NA
D gene: NA
J gene: TRBJ1-1
CDR3 protein: CSVEMSTIGSVQDTEAFF
CDR3 DNA: TGCAGCGTTGAAATGTCGACAATCGGTTCGGTTCAGGACACTGAAGCTTTCTTT

V gene: TRBV7-8
clone size: NA
D gene: NA
J gene: TRBJ2-5
CDR3 protein: CASSPPRQETQYF
CDR3 DNA: TGTGCCAGCAGCCCCCCGAGACAAGAGACCCAGTACTTC

V gene: TRBV6-1
clone size: NA
D gene: NA
J gene: TRBJ1-1
CDR3 protein: CASNPGVEAFF
CDR3 DNA: TGTGCCAGCAACCCAGGGGTGGAAGCTTTCTTT

V gene: TRBV20-1
clone size: NA
D gene: NA
J gene: TRBJ2-7
CDR3 protein: CSARDREQYF
CDR3 DNA: TGCAGTGCTAGAGATCGCGAGCAGTACTTC

V gene: TRBV28
clone size: NA
D gene: NA
J gene: TRBJ1-5
CDR3 protein: CASSFLPGSGNQPQHF
CDR3 DNA: TGTGCCAGCAGTTTCCTACCAGGGTCGGGCAATCAGCCCCAGCATTTT

V gene: TRBV25-1
clone size: NA
D gene: NA
J gene: TRBJ1-1
CDR3 protein: CASSEFRDKPEAFF
CDR3 DNA: TGTGCCAGCAGTGAATTTCGGGATAAACCTGAAGCTTTCTTT

V gene: TRBV9
clone size: NA
D gene: NA
J gene: TRBJ2-1
CDR3 protein: CASSVEPQGSSYNEQFF
CDR3 DNA: TGTGCCAGCAGCGTAGAACCCCAGGGGAGCTCCTACAATGAGCAGTTCTTC

V gene: TRBV7-2
clone size: NA
D gene: NA
J gene: TRBJ2-7
CDR3 protein: CASSLASDDEQYF
CDR3 DNA: TGTGCCAGCAGCTTAGCGAGTGATGACGAGCAGTACTTC

V gene: TRBV4-2
clone size: NA
D gene: TRBD2
J gene: TRBJ2-1
CDR3 protein: CASSRDYIQWEQFF
CDR3 DNA: TGTGCCAGCAGCCGGGACTACATACAATGGGAGCAGTTCTTC

V gene: TRBV4-1
clone size: NA
D gene: TRBD1
J gene: TRBJ2-1
CDR3 protein: CASSQVVLQGNNEQFF
CDR3 DNA: TGCGCCAGCAGCCAAGTCGTCTTACAGGGGAACAATGAGCAGTTCTTC

V gene: TRBV4-1
clone size: NA
D gene: NA
J gene: TRBJ2-5
CDR3 protein: CASSLSSRELETQYF
CDR3 DNA: TGCGCCAGCAGCCTGTCCTCAAGGGAGTTAGAGACCCAGTACTTC

V gene: TRBV11-1
clone size: NA
D gene: TRBD1
J gene: TRBJ1-1
CDR3 protein: CASSLAGTGGIAEAFF
CDR3 DNA: TGTGCCAGCAGCTTAGCGGGGACAGGGGGAATTGCTGAAGCTTTCTTT

V gene: TRBV7-8
clone size: NA
D gene: TRBD1
J gene: TRBJ1-4
CDR3 protein: CASSPDRGLPLNEKLFF
CDR3 DNA: TGTGCCAGCAGCCCTGACAGGGGGCTTCCCCTAAATGAAAAACTGTTTTTT

V gene: TRBV6-1
clone size: NA
D gene: TRBD2
J gene: TRBJ2-1
CDR3 protein: CASSEWLADNEQFF
CDR3 DNA: TGTGCCAGCAGTGAATGGCTAGCGGACAATGAGCAGTTCTTC

V gene: TRBV7-3
clone size: NA
D gene: TRBD1
J gene: TRBJ1-1
CDR3 protein: CASSFFPITGGRTEAFF
CDR3 DNA: TGTGCCAGCAGCTTTTTCCCAATCACAGGGGGCAGAACTGAAGCTTTCTTT

V gene: TRBV11-3
clone size: NA
D gene: NA
J gene: TRBJ2-3
CDR3 protein: CASSLEGGENTDTQYF
CDR3 DNA: TGTGCCAGCAGCTTAGAAGGGGGGGAGAACACAGATACGCAGTATTTT

V gene: TRBV9
clone size: NA
D gene: TRBD2
J gene: TRBJ2-1
CDR3 protein: CASSLTSGDYNEQFF
CDR3 DNA: TGTGCCAGCAGCCTGACTAGCGGCGACTACAATGAGCAGTTCTTC

V gene: TRBV28
clone size: once
D gene: NA
J gene: TRBJ1-2
CDR3 protein: CASSLQGSYGYTF
CDR3 DNA: TGTGCCAGCAGTCTACAGGGTAGCTATGGCTACACCTTC

V gene: TRBV6-1
clone size: NA
D gene: NA
J gene: TRBJ1-1
CDR3 protein: CASSLQAFNTEAFF
CDR3 DNA: TGTGCCAGCAGTCTACAGGCCTTTAACACTGAAGCTTTCTTT

V gene: TRBV7-2
clone size: NA
D gene: NA
J gene: TRBJ1-1
CDR3 protein: CASSLGRNTEAFF
CDR3 DNA: TGTGCCAGCAGCTTGGGGAGGAACACTGAAGCTTTCTTT

V gene: TRBV4-2
clone size: NA
D gene: NA
J gene: TRBJ2-3
CDR3 protein: CASSQEAGPTDTQYF
CDR3 DNA: TGTGCCAGCAGCCAAGAGGCGGGCCCCACAGATACGCAGTATTTT

V gene: TRBV4-3
clone size: NA
D gene: TRBD2
J gene: TRBJ2-7
CDR3 protein: CASSHPGLAGLPSYEQYF
CDR3 DNA: TGCGCCAGCAGCCACCCCGGACTAGCGGGCCTACCCTCCTACGAGCAGTACTTC

V gene: TRBV5-1
clone size: NA
D gene: NA
J gene: TRBJ1-1
CDR3 protein: CASSPQKYRLDTEAFF
CDR3 DNA: TGCGCCAGCAGCCCCCAGAAGTACAGGTTGGACACTGAAGCTTTCTTT

V gene: TRBV4-1
clone size: few
D gene: TRBD2
J gene: TRBJ2-5
CDR3 protein: CASSRLARETQYF
CDR3 DNA: TGCGCCAGCAGCAGACTAGCGCGGGAGACCCAGTACTTC

V gene: TRBV6-5
clone size: few
D gene: NA
J gene: TRBJ2-2
CDR3 protein: CASSYSERGGELFF
CDR3 DNA: TGTGCCAGCAGTTACTCCGAACGGGGCGGGGAGCTGTTTTTT

V gene: TRBV4-3
clone size: NA
D gene: NA
J gene: TRBJ2-7
CDR3 protein: CASSQEEGYEQYF
CDR3 DNA: TGCGCCAGCAGCCAAGAGGAGGGATACGAGCAGTACTTC